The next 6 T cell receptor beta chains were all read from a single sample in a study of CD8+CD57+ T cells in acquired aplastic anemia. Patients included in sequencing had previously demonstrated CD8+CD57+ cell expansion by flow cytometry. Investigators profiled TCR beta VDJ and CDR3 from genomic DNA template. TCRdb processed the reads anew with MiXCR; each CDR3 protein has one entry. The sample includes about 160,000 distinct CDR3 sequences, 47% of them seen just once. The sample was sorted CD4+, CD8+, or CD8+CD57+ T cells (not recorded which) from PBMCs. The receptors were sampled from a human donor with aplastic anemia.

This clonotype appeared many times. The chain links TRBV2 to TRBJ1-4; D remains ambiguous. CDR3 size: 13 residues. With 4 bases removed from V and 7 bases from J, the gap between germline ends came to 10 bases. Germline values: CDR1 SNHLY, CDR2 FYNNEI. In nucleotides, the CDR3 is TGTGCCAGCAGTGTTGGCTCTGTTGAAAAACTGTTTTTT. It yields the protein CASSVGSVEKLFF. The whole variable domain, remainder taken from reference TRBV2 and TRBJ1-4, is EPEVTQTPSHQVTQMGQEVILRCVPISNHLYFYWYRQILGQKVEFLVSFYNNEISEKSEIFDDQFSVERPDGSNFTLKIRSTKLEDSAMYFCASSVGSVEKLFFGSGTQLSVL.

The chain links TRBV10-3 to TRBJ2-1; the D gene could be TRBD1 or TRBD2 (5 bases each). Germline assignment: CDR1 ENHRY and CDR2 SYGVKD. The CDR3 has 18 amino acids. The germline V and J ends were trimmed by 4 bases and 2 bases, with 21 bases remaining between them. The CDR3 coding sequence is TGTGCCATCAGTGCTAGGGACGCGAGCGGACCTCCCTACAATGAGCAGTTCTTC. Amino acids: CAISARDASGPPYNEQFF.

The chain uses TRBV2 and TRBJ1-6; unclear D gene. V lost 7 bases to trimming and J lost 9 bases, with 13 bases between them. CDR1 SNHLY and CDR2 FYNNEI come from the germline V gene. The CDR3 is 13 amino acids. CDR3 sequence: CASMAALASPLHF. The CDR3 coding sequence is TGTGCCAGCATGGCGGCGTTGGCTTCACCCCTCCACTTT.

The CDR3 nucleotides read TGTGCCAGCAATACGGGCACCAAAAACATTCAGTACTTC. It is translated as CASNTGTKNIQYF. The chain joins TRBV28 to TRBJ2-4; D is uncertain. The V and J ends lost 7 bases and 2 bases respectively, with 9 bases between them. The CDR3 has 13 residues. Germline V gives CDR1 MDHEN, CDR2 SYDVKM.

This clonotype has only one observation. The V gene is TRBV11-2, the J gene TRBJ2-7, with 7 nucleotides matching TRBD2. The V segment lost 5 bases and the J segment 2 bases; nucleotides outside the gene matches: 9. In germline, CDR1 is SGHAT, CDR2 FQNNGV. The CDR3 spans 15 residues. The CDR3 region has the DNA TGTGCCAGCAGCAACACCGGGACTACCGCCTACGAGCAGTACTTC. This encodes CASSNTGTTAYEQYF.

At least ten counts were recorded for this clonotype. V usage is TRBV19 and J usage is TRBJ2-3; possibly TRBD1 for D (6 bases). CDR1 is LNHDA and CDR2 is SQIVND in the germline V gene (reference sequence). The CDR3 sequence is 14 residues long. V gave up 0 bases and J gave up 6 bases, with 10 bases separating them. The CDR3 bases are TGTGCCAGTAGTATAGATAGGACAGCTGATACGCAGTATTTT. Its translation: CASSIDRTADTQYF.